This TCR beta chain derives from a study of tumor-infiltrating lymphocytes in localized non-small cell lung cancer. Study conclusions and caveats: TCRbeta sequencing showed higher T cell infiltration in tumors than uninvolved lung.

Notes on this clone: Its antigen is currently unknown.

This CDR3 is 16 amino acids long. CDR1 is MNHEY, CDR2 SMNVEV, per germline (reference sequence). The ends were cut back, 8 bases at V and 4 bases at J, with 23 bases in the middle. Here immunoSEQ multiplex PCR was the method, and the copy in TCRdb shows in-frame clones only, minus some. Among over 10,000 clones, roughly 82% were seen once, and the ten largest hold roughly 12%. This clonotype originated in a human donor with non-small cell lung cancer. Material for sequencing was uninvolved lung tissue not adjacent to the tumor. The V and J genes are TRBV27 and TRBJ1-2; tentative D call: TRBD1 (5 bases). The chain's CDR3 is CASPQEGPRFGYGYTF. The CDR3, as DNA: TGTGCCAGCCCCCAGGAGGGACCCCGGTTCGGCTATGGCTACACCTTC.